This is a list of T cell receptor beta chains from one sample in a study of blood T cell repertoires in COVID-19. Clones were read by immunoSEQ multiplex PCR, and TCRdb kept only the in-frame ones, dropping some. The table has about 480,000 clones, around nine tenths seen once. The source material was peripheral blood. These TCRs come from a woman between 50 and 59 years old with COVID-19, enrolled during active disease. Both conserved end residues are part of each CDR3. The D gene is left open where the match is weak. Clone size is not always given. Where it is, it says once, few, many or a class for expanded clones.

NA,NA,TRBJ1-2,TRBV27,TGTGCCAGCAGGTCGGGTCAACTCTTCTATGGCTACACCTTC,CASRSGQLFYGYTF
once,NA,TRBJ1-6,TRBV6-6,TGTGCCAGCAGTGCTCAATTGAGCTCCTATAATTCACCCCTCCACTTT,CASSAQLSSYNSPLHF
NA,NA,TRBJ1-6,TRBV6-5,TGTGCCAGCAGTTACGCAGGGAGGGGATCACCCCTCCACTTT,CASSYAGRGSPLHF
NA,TRBD1,TRBJ1-2,TRBV3-1/TRBV3-2,TGTGCCAGCAGCCATAGGGACAGGGTTAACTATGGCTACACCTTC,CASSHRDRVNYGYTF
NA,NA,TRBJ1-6,TRBV27,TGTGCCAGCGCCTTAGGGGCATCCTATAATTCACCCCTCCACTTT,CASALGASYNSPLHF
NA,TRBD1,TRBJ1-2,TRBV2,TGTGCCAGCAAGTACTTACCAGGGGGCATCTATGGCTACACCTTC,CASKYLPGGIYGYTF
NA,NA,TRBJ1-3,TRBV18,TGTGCCAGCTCACCCGTTGCGGGGATACGTTCTGGAAACACCATATATTTT,CASSPVAGIRSGNTIYF
once,NA,TRBJ2-3,TRBV21-1,TGTGCCAGCAGCAAACGTGCGGGTTGCACAGATACGCAGTATTTT,CASSKRAGCTDTQYF
NA,TRBD1,TRBJ1-5,TRBV19,TGTGCCAGCCGCATCCGACAGGGACCCACTGCCACACCTCAGCCCCAGCATTTT,CASRIRQGPTATPQPQHF
NA,NA,TRBJ1-6,TRBV6-6,TGTGCCAGCAGCCGGGGCCGGGGGGCGAATTCACCCCTCCACTTT,CASSRGRGANSPLHF
NA,TRBD1,TRBJ1-1,TRBV30,TGTGCCGGAGAGGACAGGGTGAACACTGAAGCTTTCTTT,CAGEDRVNTEAFF
NA,TRBD1,TRBJ2-7,TRBV5-4,TGTGCCAGCAGTCTCGCCGGGACAGGGGTGTACGAGCAGTACTTC,CASSLAGTGVYEQYF
NA,TRBD1,TRBJ2-7,TRBV6-5,TGTGCCAGCAGATTAGCGACAGGGGGCGGCCACGAGCAGTACTTC,CASRLATGGGHEQYF
few,NA,TRBJ2-6,TRBV6-5,TGTGCCAGCAGTCGACAAAGCTCTGGGGCCAACGTCCTGACTTTC,CASSRQSSGANVLTF
NA,TRBD1,TRBJ1-2,TRBV13,TGTGCCAGCAGCTTCACAGGGGACGCGAACTATGGCTACACCTTC,CASSFTGDANYGYTF
NA,NA,TRBJ1-1,TRBV29-1,TGCAGCGTTAGCCTCCTCCGGGGGGAAGCTTTCTTT,CSVSLLRGEAFF
NA,TRBD2,TRBJ2-1,TRBV6-1,TGTGCCAGCAGTGAGGTCCTAGCGGGGGACTTCTTC,CASSEVLAGDFF
NA,NA,TRBJ1-3,TRBV7-9,TGTGCCAGCAGCTTAGGGAGCTCTGGAAACACCATATATTTT,CASSLGSSGNTIYF
NA,TRBD1,TRBJ2-7,TRBV30,TGTGCCTGGAGCGCTAGGGACAGTACCTACGAGCAGTACTTC,CAWSARDSTYEQYF
NA,TRBD1,TRBJ1-2,TRBV27,TGTGCCAGCAGTCATCTTGCCGGGACAGGGGTTGGTGGCTACACCTTC,CASSHLAGTGVGGYTF
NA,NA,TRBJ1-5,TRBV15,TGTGCCACCAGCCCGGGGGGGGGCCCCTTCCCCCAGCATTTT,CATSPGGGPFPQHF
few,TRBD1,TRBJ1-5,TRBV5-6,TGTGCCAGCAGTCTGACAGGGGGCAATCAGCCCCAGCATTTT,CASSLTGGNQPQHF
NA,NA,TRBJ1-4,TRBV7-6,TGTGCCAGCAGCTTAGAAGAAGGGGAGGCATCCTTTAATGAAAAACTGTTTTTT,CASSLEEGEASFNEKLFF
NA,TRBD1,TRBJ1-6,TRBV18,TGTGCCAGCTCAACGGGCTCGGACAGGGCAAATTCACCCCTCCACTTT,CASSTGSDRANSPLHF
NA,NA,TRBJ2-5,TRBV3-1/TRBV3-2,TGTGCCAGCAGCCCATCTGGAGGCATGGAGACCCAGTACTTC,CASSPSGGMETQYF
NA,TRBD1,TRBJ2-7,TRBV7-9,TGTGCCAGCAGCTTAGCGGAAATGGACAGGTACGAGCAGTACTTC,CASSLAEMDRYEQYF
NA,TRBD1,TRBJ2-7,TRBV14,TGTGCCAGCAGCCGAGGACAGGGAGCCTACGAGCAGTACTTC,CASSRGQGAYEQYF
NA,NA,TRBJ1-6,TRBV3-1/TRBV3-2,TGTGCCAGCAGCCAAGGTTTTTCGGGAATTTCACCCCTCCACTTT,CASSQGFSGISPLHF
NA,TRBD2,TRBJ2-1,TRBV13,TGTGCCAGCAGCCCTGGGACTAGCGGGGGTGGTGAGCAGTTCTTC,CASSPGTSGGGEQFF
NA,TRBD1,TRBJ1-5,TRBV5-6,TGTGCCAGCAGCCTAGGGACAGGGATGAATCAGCCCCAGCATTTT,CASSLGTGMNQPQHF